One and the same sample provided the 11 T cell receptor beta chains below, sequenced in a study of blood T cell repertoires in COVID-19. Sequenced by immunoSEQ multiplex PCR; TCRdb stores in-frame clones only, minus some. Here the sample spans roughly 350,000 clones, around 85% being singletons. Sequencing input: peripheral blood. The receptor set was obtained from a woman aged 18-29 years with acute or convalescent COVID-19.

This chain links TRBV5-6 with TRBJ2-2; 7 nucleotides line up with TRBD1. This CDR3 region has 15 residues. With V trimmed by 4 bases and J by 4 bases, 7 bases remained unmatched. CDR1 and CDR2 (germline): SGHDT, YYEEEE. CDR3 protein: CASSQSTGFTGELFF. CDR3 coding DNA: TGTGCCAGCAGCCAGTCGACAGGGTTCACCGGGGAGCTGTTTTTT.

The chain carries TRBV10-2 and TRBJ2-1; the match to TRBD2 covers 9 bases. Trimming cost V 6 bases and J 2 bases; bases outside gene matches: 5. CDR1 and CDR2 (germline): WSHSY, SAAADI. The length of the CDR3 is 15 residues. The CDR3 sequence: CASRIAGVAYNEQFF. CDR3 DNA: TGCGCCAGCAGAATAGCGGGAGTGGCCTACAATGAGCAGTTCTTC.

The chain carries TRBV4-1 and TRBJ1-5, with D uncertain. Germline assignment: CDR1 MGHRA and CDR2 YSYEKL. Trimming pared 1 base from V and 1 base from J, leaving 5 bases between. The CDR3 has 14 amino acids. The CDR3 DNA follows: TGCGCCAGCAGCCAAGTGCGGAGCAATCAGCCCCAGCATTTT. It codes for CASSQVRSNQPQHF.

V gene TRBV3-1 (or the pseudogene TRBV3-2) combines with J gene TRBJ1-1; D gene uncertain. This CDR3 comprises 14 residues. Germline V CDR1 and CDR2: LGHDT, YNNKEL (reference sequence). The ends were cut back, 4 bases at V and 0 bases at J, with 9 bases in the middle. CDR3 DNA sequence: TGTGCCAGCAGCCTGGCGGTGATGAACACTGAAGCTTTCTTT. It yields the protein CASSLAVMNTEAFF.

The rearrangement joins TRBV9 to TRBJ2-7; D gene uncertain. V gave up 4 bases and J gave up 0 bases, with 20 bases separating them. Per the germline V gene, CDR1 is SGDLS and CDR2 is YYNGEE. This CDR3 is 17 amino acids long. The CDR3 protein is CASSPHPGRLSSYEQYF. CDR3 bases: TGTGCCAGCAGCCCACACCCCGGTCGACTGAGCTCCTACGAGCAGTACTTC.

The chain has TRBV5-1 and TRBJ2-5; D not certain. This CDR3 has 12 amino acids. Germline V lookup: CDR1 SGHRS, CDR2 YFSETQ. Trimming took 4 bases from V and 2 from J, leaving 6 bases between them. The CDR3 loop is CASSQLQETQYF. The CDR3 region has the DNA TGCGCCAGCAGCCAACTACAAGAGACCCAGTACTTC.

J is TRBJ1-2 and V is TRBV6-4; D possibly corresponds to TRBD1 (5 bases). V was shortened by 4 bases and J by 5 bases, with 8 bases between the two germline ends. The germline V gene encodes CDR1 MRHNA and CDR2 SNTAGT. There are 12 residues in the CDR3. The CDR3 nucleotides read TGTGCCAGCAGTGGCCCAGGGTATGGCTACACCTTC. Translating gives CASSGPGYGYTF.

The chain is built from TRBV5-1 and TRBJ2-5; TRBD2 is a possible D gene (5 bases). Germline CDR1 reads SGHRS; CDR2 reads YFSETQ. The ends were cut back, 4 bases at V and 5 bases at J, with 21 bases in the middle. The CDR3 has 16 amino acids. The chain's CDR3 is CASSGGPARQWETQYF. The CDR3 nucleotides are TGCGCCAGCAGCGGAGGACCAGCACGTCAGTGGGAGACCCAGTACTTC.

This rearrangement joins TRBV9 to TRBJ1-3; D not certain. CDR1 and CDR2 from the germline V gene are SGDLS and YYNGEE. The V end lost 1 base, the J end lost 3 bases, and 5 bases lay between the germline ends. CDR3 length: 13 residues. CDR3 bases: TGTGCCAGCAGCGTAACTGGTGGAAACACCATATATTTT. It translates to CASSVTGGNTIYF.

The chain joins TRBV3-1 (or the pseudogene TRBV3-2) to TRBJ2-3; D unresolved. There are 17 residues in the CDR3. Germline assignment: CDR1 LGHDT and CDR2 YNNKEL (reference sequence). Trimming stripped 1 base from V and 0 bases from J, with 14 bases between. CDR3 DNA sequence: TGTGCCAGCAGCCAAGTCGTTTCAGTAACCAGCACAGATACGCAGTATTTT. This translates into CASSQVVSVTSTDTQYF.

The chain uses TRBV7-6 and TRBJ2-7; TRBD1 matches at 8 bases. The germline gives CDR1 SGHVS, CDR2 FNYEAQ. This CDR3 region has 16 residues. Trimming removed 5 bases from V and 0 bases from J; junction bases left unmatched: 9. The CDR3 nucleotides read TGTGCCAGCAGCCCAGACAGGGGCGTCAGCTCCTACGAGCAGTACTTC. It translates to CASSPDRGVSSYEQYF.